The rows below give T cell receptor beta chains drawn from one sample of a study of blood T cell repertoires in COVID-19. The data were produced by immunoSEQ multiplex PCR, yet TCRdb's version contains in-frame clones alone and is incomplete. The sample includes tens of thousands of clones, 80% to 90% of them seen just once. Material for sequencing was peripheral blood. The receptors were sampled from a woman older than 75 with active or convalescent COVID-19. Each CDR3 is given with its conserved first and last residue. D genes are given only for firm matches. Some rows mark clone size as missing; the rest say once, few, many or name a class of expanded clone.

V gene	clone size	D gene	J gene	CDR3 DNA	CDR3 protein
TRBV6-2/TRBV6-3	-	TRBD1	TRBJ1-2	TGTGCCAGCAGTTACTCGACAGGGGGGCTTCGTGGCTACACCTTC	CASSYSTGGLRGYTF
TRBV6-6	-	-	TRBJ2-7	TGTGCCAGCAGTTACCGACACGCGGGTGAGCAGTACTTC	CASSYRHAGEQYF
TRBV19	-	-	TRBJ1-3	TGTGCCAGTATCGCGGGCTCTGGAAACACCATATATTTT	CASIAGSGNTIYF
TRBV5-4	-	-	TRBJ2-5	TGTGCCAGCAGCTCGGCTGGGCAGGAGACCCAGTACTTC	CASSSAGQETQYF
TRBV18	-	TRBD1	TRBJ1-5	TGTGCCAGCTCACCGACAGGGGACAATCAGCCCCAGCATTTT	CASSPTGDNQPQHF
TRBV19	-	-	TRBJ2-7	TGTGCCAGTAGTAAGAACGCAGGAGGGCACGGGCAGTACTTC	CASSKNAGGHGQYF
TRBV4-2	-	TRBD2	TRBJ2-5	TGTGCCAGCACTTCGGGACTAGCGGGAAAAGAGACCCAGTACTTC	CASTSGLAGKETQYF
TRBV5-1	-	-	TRBJ2-5	TGCGCCAGCAGCTTGCAGGGGATACAAGAGACCCAGTACTTC	CASSLQGIQETQYF
TRBV3-1/TRBV3-2	once	TRBD1	TRBJ1-1	TGTGCCAGCACCACCGGGACAGTGAACACTGAAGCTTTCTTT	CASTTGTVNTEAFF
TRBV2	-	TRBD2	TRBJ2-7	TGTGCCAGCTCAGCGGGAGGGCCTGGTAGCGAGCAGTACTTC	CASSAGGPGSEQYF
TRBV7-2	-	-	TRBJ1-3	TGTGCCAGCAGCTTAGCCTACACAGGCAACACCATATATTTT	CASSLAYTGNTIYF
TRBV7-2	-	-	TRBJ1-4	TGTGCCAGCAGCCTGACAGCAACTAATGAAAAACTGTTTTTT	CASSLTATNEKLFF
TRBV5-1	-	-	TRBJ2-7	TGCGCCAGCAGCTACGGACAGACCTACGAGCAGTACTTC	CASSYGQTYEQYF
TRBV7-2	once	-	TRBJ2-2	TGTGCCAGCAGTCGATTCGACAGGTCCGCCGGGGAGCTGTTTTTT	CASSRFDRSAGELFF
TRBV6-5	-	TRBD2	TRBJ2-3	TGTGCCAGCAGTTATTCTCGACTAGCGGGCACAGATACGCAGTATTTT	CASSYSRLAGTDTQYF
TRBV5-4	-	TRBD2	TRBJ2-1	TGTGCCAGCAGCTCCTCGATATGGGGACGCGGGAGCTCCTACAATGAGCAGTTCTTC	CASSSSIWGRGSSYNEQFF
TRBV10-3	-	-	TRBJ1-1	TGTGCCATCAGTATTGCAGGGGCTCGGACTGAAGCTTTCTTT	CAISIAGARTEAFF
TRBV30	-	TRBD1	TRBJ1-2	TGTGCCTGGATGTCTCTTGGGACAGCGCCCTATGGCTACACCTTC	CAWMSLGTAPYGYTF
TRBV5-8	few	TRBD1	TRBJ1-2	TGTGCCAGCAGCGGGGACAGGCTTGGCTACACCTTC	CASSGDRLGYTF
TRBV24-1	once	TRBD2	TRBJ2-1	TGTGCCACCAGTGATTTTACTAGCGGGAGTGGGGATGAGCAGTTCTTC	CATSDFTSGSGDEQFF
TRBV5-1	-	-	TRBJ1-2	TGCGCCAGCAGCTTAAAACAGGGAAATGGCTACACCTTC	CASSLKQGNGYTF
TRBV20-1	-	-	TRBJ1-1	TGCAGTGCTGGGGGGGACACTGAAGCTTTCTTT	CSAGGDTEAFF
TRBV7-2	-	TRBD1	TRBJ1-1	TGTGCCAGCAGCTTAGAAGGGACAGGGGTGAACACTGAAGCTTTCTTT	CASSLEGTGVNTEAFF
TRBV29-1	-	-	TRBJ1-2	TGCAGCCCCAAGGGGGATACCTATGGCTACACCTTC	CSPKGDTYGYTF
TRBV7-2	-	-	TRBJ1-2	TGTGCCAGCAGCTTAGGGGCAGTTGTCGGCTATGGCTACACCTTC	CASSLGAVVGYGYTF
TRBV7-2	-	TRBD1	TRBJ1-2	TGTGCCAGCAGCCTGTCCGGGACAGGGGCGGGTGGGGGCTATGGCTACACCTTC	CASSLSGTGAGGGYGYTF
TRBV5-4	once	TRBD2	TRBJ2-3	TGTGCCAGCAGCTTGAGGTCTAGCGGGGGGATGAGGACAGATACGCAGTATTTT	CASSLRSSGGMRTDTQYF
TRBV19	-	TRBD1	TRBJ2-4	TGTGCCAGTAGTATAGAGGGGACAGCCCGAGGTTCGGACATTCAGTACTTC	CASSIEGTARGSDIQYF
TRBV6-5	-	-	TRBJ1-2	TGTGCCAGCAGTCGGGGGGGCTACACCTTC	CASSRGGYTF
TRBV5-5	-	-	TRBJ1-4	TGTGCCAGCAGCTTGGGTGGCAGGGGTAATGAAAAACTGTTTTTT	CASSLGGRGNEKLFF
TRBV9	-	-	TRBJ2-1	TGTGCCAGCAACGTAGAAGTCGGAGGGTCTGGAAATGAGCAGTTCTTC	CASNVEVGGSGNEQFF
TRBV15	-	TRBD2	TRBJ2-5	TGTGCCACCAGCAGACGGACTAGCGGGAGTGGAGAGACCCAGTACTTC	CATSRRTSGSGETQYF
TRBV10-3	-	TRBD2	TRBJ2-5	TGTGCCACCGCAGGCCTTGTAGCGGGCGCCAAAGAGACCCAGTACTTC	CATAGLVAGAKETQYF
TRBV5-1	-	TRBD1	TRBJ2-4	TGCGCCAGCAGCTTTACGACAGGGGGCTTAGCCAAAAACATTCAGTACTTC	CASSFTTGGLAKNIQYF
TRBV7-9	-	-	TRBJ1-5	TGTGCCAGCAGCTTCGACTTGCAGCCCCAGCATTTT	CASSFDLQPQHF
TRBV9	-	-	TRBJ1-2	TGTGCCAGCACCCCTACCACAGTGGTCGGCTATGGCTACACCTTC	CASTPTTVVGYGYTF
TRBV11-2	-	-	TRBJ1-2	TGTGCCAGCAGCGACGGGGGGCGATATGGCTACACCTTC	CASSDGGRYGYTF
TRBV5-1	-	-	TRBJ2-2	TGCGCCAGCAGTTACGACTGGACCGGGGAGCTGTTTTTT	CASSYDWTGELFF
TRBV3-1/TRBV3-2	few	-	TRBJ1-2	TGTGCCAGCAGCCAGCCCGCAGGGGCCTATGGCTACACCTTC	CASSQPAGAYGYTF
TRBV11-2	-	TRBD2	TRBJ2-3	TGTGCCAGCAGCCCGAGCGGGGGGCCTACGCAGTATTTT	CASSPSGGPTQYF
TRBV19	-	TRBD1	TRBJ1-4	TGTGCCAGTATCTCCGCCGGGACAGGGACGACTAATGAAAAACTGTTTTTT	CASISAGTGTTNEKLFF
TRBV9	-	TRBD1	TRBJ1-1	TGTGCCAGCAGCGCCTCCATACAGGGGGCGCGGACTGAAGCTTTCTTT	CASSASIQGARTEAFF
TRBV7-9	-	-	TRBJ2-3	TGTGCCAGCAGCTTAAGGGAGAGAACGCAGTATTTT	CASSLRERTQYF
TRBV7-9	-	TRBD2	TRBJ2-5	TGTGCCAGCAGCTTAGCGGGGGGGGAGACCCAGTACTTC	CASSLAGGETQYF
TRBV6-2/TRBV6-3	-	-	TRBJ2-5	TGTGCCAGCAGTTACGGGGGGTCCCAAGAGACCCAGTACTTC	CASSYGGSQETQYF
TRBV2	-	-	TRBJ2-1	TGTGCCAGCACTAAACTACCCAATGAGCAGTTCTTC	CASTKLPNEQFF
TRBV27	few	TRBD1	TRBJ1-2	TGTGCCAGCAGTTTACTCGAATCTCGGACAGGGGTGGGTGGCTACACCTTC	CASSLLESRTGVGGYTF
TRBV7-2	once	-	TRBJ2-1	TGTGCCAGCAGCTTAGGACAATTCATCTACAATGAGCAGTTCTTC	CASSLGQFIYNEQFF
TRBV19	-	TRBD1	TRBJ1-2	TGTGCCAGTAGTACCTACTTGAGAGGGACAGGGGTTTTCTATGGCTACACCTTC	CASSTYLRGTGVFYGYTF
TRBV6-5	-	-	TRBJ1-2	TGTGCCAGCACCAGGAGGGTAGATGTTCGAGGCTACACCTTC	CASTRRVDVRGYTF
TRBV3-1/TRBV3-2	-	TRBD1	TRBJ1-4	TGTGCCAGCAGCCAACACCCACAGGGGGCTGGGGAAAAACTGTTTTTT	CASSQHPQGAGEKLFF
TRBV18	-	-	TRBJ1-1	TGTGCCAGCTCCGTGGACTTAAATACTGAAGCTTTCTTT	CASSVDLNTEAFF
TRBV5-4	-	TRBD2	TRBJ2-2	TGTGCCAGCAGCTCCGGACTAGCGGGAGTGAACGGGGAGCTGTTTTTT	CASSSGLAGVNGELFF
TRBV5-1	-	TRBD1	TRBJ2-3	TGCGCCAGCAGCTTGGGACAGGGCCCAGATACGCAGTATTTT	CASSLGQGPDTQYF